This T cell receptor (beta chain) was recorded in a study of cytomegalovirus exposure and HLA in healthy donors. Primers included in the PCR were 60 Vbeta and 13 Jbeta primers. Using immunoSEQ multiplex PCR, the repertoire was profiled, and TCRdb retains in-frame clones only, with some absent. The sample shows about 190,000 clones, roughly 80% of them seen only once. V dropped 4 bases and J dropped 3 bases, with 6 bases sitting between them. The CDR3 is 12 residues long. CDR1 is MNHNY and CDR2 is SVGAGI in the germline V gene (reference sequence). The sequencing sample was made of PBMCs. The rearrangement links TRBV6-6 to TRBJ2-5, with unresolved D. This TCR was sampled from a woman between 50 and 59 years old in good health and CMV-seronegative. The CDR3 sequence is CASSFAEETQYF. In nucleotides, the CDR3 is TGTGCCAGCAGTTTTGCGGAAGAGACCCAGTACTTC.